These 32 T cell receptor beta chains share one sample of origin, sequenced in a study of PD-L1 blockade in urothelial cancer. Time point given: pretreatment peripheral blood. The protocol was immunoSEQ multiplex PCR, while the TCRdb copy is restricted to in-frame clones and leaves out a portion. The sample records about 95,000 clones, about 90% being singletons. The material sequenced was PBMCs, taken around atezolizumab (anti-PD-L1) treatment. Source of these receptors: a man between 60 and 70 years old with urothelial cancer.

The rearrangement uses TRBV9 and TRBJ2-1; 11 nucleotides align to TRBD2. Germline loops: CDR1 SGDLS, CDR2 YYNGEE. The CDR3 is 15 amino acids. Trimming removed 2 bases from V and 10 bases from J; junction bases left unmatched: 8. CDR3 protein: CASSVLAGGRGEQFF. The CDR3 DNA sequence: TGTGCCAGCAGCGTCCTAGCGGGAGGCCGGGGGGAGCAGTTCTTC. The entire variable domain, with the rest obtained from reference TRBV9 and TRBJ2-1, is as follows: DSGVTQTPKHLITATGQRVTLRCSPRSGDLSVYWYQQSLDQGLQFLIQYYNGEERAKGNILERFSAQQFPDLHSELNLSSLELGDSALYFCASSVLAGGRGEQFFGPGTRLTVL.

The chain recombines TRBV5-5 with TRBJ2-7; weak D call: TRBD1 (5 bases). The V end lost 1 base, the J end lost 7 bases, and 15 bases lay between the germline ends. CDR1 and CDR2 from the germline V gene are SGHKS and YYEKEE (reference sequence). This CDR3 has 14 residues. CDR3 sequence: CASSLSGIDGEQYF. CDR3 sequence (DNA): TGTGCCAGCAGCTTGTCAGGGATAGACGGGGAGCAGTACTTC.

The chain employs TRBV5-5 and TRBJ1-1; D is perhaps TRBD1 (5 bases). CDR1 and CDR2 from the germline V gene are SGHKS and YYEKEE (reference sequence). The CDR3 runs 14 residues. The V gene lost 2 bases and the J gene lost 2 bases, with 10 bases spanning the gap. In DNA, the CDR3 is TGTGCCAGCAGCTTTGACAGACTTAACACTGAAGCTTTCTTT. This sequence encodes CASSFDRLNTEAFF.

This chain links TRBV27 with TRBJ2-2; no firm D call. Germline CDR1 reads MNHEY; CDR2 reads SMNVEV (reference sequence). The CDR3 is made up of 11 amino acids. V was shortened by 4 bases and J by 7 bases, with 4 bases between the two germline ends. The CDR3 is CASSSYGELFF. Here the CDR3 DNA reads TGTGCCAGCAGTTCTTACGGGGAGCTGTTTTTT.

The chain uses TRBV6-1 and TRBJ2-7, with 10 positions matching TRBD1. The germline V gene encodes CDR1 MNHNS and CDR2 SASEGT. The CDR3 spans 15 residues. J gave up 7 bases and V 4 bases, and 10 bases lay outside the gene matches. The CDR3: CASSVGGTGVEEQYF. CDR3 nucleotides: TGTGCCAGCAGTGTAGGCGGGACAGGGGTCGAAGAGCAGTACTTC.

The chain carries TRBV6-5 and TRBJ1-5, with 7 bases identical to TRBD1. Germline CDR1 is MNHEY and CDR2 is SVGAGI. The CDR3 consists of 15 residues. V shed 6 bases, J shed 7 bases, and the junction held 12 bases outside the gene matches. The CDR3 region is CASRPTGAGAQPQHF. DNA of the CDR3: TGTGCCAGCAGACCTACAGGGGCCGGAGCCCAGCCCCAGCATTTT.

The V gene is TRBV7-7, the J gene TRBJ2-2, with D possibly TRBD1 on 6 matching bases. V was cut by 4 bases and J by 0 bases, with 15 bases left in between. CDR1 SSHAT and CDR2 FNYEAQ come from the germline V gene (reference sequence). CDR3 size: 17 residues. For the CDR3, the DNA is TGTGCCAGCAGCTCCCCGACAGGTAGGACGAACACCGGGGAGCTGTTTTTT. Translation gives CASSSPTGRTNTGELFF.

The chain employs TRBV30 and TRBJ2-7, with a tentative D call TRBD2 (6 bases). CDR3 length: 14 amino acids. In germline, CDR1 is GTSNPN, CDR2 SVGIG (reference sequence). Trimming took 2 bases from V and 7 from J, leaving 18 bases between them. In DNA form, the CDR3 reads TGTGCCTGGAGTAAGGCTAGCGTCTCACTAGAGCAGTACTTC. It specifies CAWSKASVSLEQYF.

This clone was seen only once. V is TRBV19 and J is TRBJ2-1; 8 positions agree with TRBD1. The V segment lost 1 base and the J segment 1 base; nucleotides outside the gene matches: 6. Germline CDR1 and CDR2: LNHDA and SQIVND (reference sequence). The CDR3 extends over 17 amino acids. The CDR3 protein is CASSIGQGRISYNEQFF. The CDR3 DNA is TGTGCCAGTAGTATAGGACAGGGGCGAATTTCCTACAATGAGCAGTTCTTC.

The chain uses TRBV6-5 and TRBJ2-1, with a tentative D call TRBD1 (6 bases). Trimming removed 0 bases at V and 5 bases at J, with 11 bases between. CDR1 is MNHEY and CDR2 is SVGAGI in the germline V gene. This CDR3 contains 15 residues. CDR3 region: CASSYSTRGNNEQFF. CDR3 nucleotides: TGTGCCAGCAGTTACTCGACCAGGGGAAACAATGAGCAGTTCTTC.

This chain connects TRBV5-1 to TRBJ2-1, with D perhaps matching TRBD2 (5 bases). Trimming cost V 0 bases and J 5 bases, with 15 bases left between them. Germline V gene lookup returns CDR1 SGHRS and CDR2 YFSETQ. CDR3 length: 16 amino acids. The CDR3 nucleotides are TGCGCCAGCAGCTTGGCCGGACCTGCGGGTGACAATGAGCAGTTCTTC. It encodes CASSLAGPAGDNEQFF. Filled out from reference TRBV5-1 and TRBJ2-1, the complete variable domain reads KAGVTQTPRYLIKTRGQQVTLSCSPISGHRSVSWYQQTPGQGLQFLFEYFSETQRNKGNFPGRFSGRQFSNSRSEMNVSTLELGDSALYLCASSLAGPAGDNEQFFGPGTRLTVL.

The rearrangement links TRBV7-9 to TRBJ2-7, with D possibly being TRBD1 (6 bases). The CDR3 covers 14 residues. V was pared by 1 base and J by 3 bases, with 10 bases between. The germline V gene encodes CDR1 SEHNR and CDR2 FQNEAQ (reference sequence). The CDR3 sequence: CASSLVRGNYEQYF. The CDR3 nucleotides are TGTGCCAGCAGCTTAGTCAGGGGTAACTACGAGCAGTACTTC. Drawing the rest from reference TRBV7-9 and TRBJ2-7, the complete variable domain is DTGVSQNPRHKITKRGQNVTFRCDPISEHNRLYWYRQTLGQGPEFLTYFQNEAQLEKSRLLSDRFSAERPKGSFSTLEIQRTEQGDSAMYLCASSLVRGNYEQYFGPGTRLTVT.

The V gene is TRBV2, the J gene TRBJ1-2; 8 bases line up with TRBD1. Germline V lookup: CDR1 SNHLY, CDR2 FYNNEI. CDR3 length: 13 residues. J gave up 5 bases and V 5 bases, and 4 bases lay outside the gene matches. CDR3 DNA sequence: TGTGCCAGCAGTTGGACAGGGACATATGGCTACACCTTC. Translated, it gives CASSWTGTYGYTF. Filled out from reference TRBV2 and TRBJ1-2, the complete variable domain reads EPEVTQTPSHQVTQMGQEVILRCVPISNHLYFYWYRQILGQKVEFLVSFYNNEISEKSEIFDDQFSVERPDGSNFTLKIRSTKLEDSAMYFCASSWTGTYGYTFGSGTRLTVV.

The chain combines TRBV28 with TRBJ1-3; no clear D gene. The CDR3 covers 13 residues. V was shortened by 3 bases and J by 0 bases, with 3 bases between the two germline ends. Germline V CDR1 and CDR2: MDHEN, SYDVKM. As DNA, the CDR3 is TGTGCCAGCAGTTTTCTCTCTGGAAACACCATATATTTT. Translation gives CASSFLSGNTIYF.

The chain has TRBV5-1 and TRBJ2-1, with D perhaps TRBD1 (6 bases). Trimming shortened V by 2 bases and J by 3 bases, and 9 bases separated the two germline ends. The CDR3 contains 14 residues. The germline gives CDR1 SGHRS, CDR2 YFSETQ. CDR3: CASSFGQNYNEQFF. In nucleotides, the CDR3 is TGCGCCAGCAGCTTCGGACAGAACTACAATGAGCAGTTCTTC.

This chain uses TRBV9 with TRBJ1-4; possible D gene TRBD1, 5 bases. Germline CDR1 and CDR2: SGDLS and YYNGEE. V was trimmed by 2 bases and J by 7 bases, leaving 15 bases between them. This CDR3 spans 15 amino acids. CDR3 bases: TGTGCCAGCAGCGTTCGGGGGGAGGAAGGTGAAAAACTGTTTTTT. Amino acids: CASSVRGEEGEKLFF.

V and J are TRBV5-1 and TRBJ2-7; 9 bases match TRBD1. The CDR3 has 14 amino acids. Germline values: CDR1 SGHRS, CDR2 YFSETQ. The ends lost 4 bases at V and 7 bases at J; junction bases unmatched: 9. CDR3 amino acids: CASSSGTGRLEQYF. The DNA for the CDR3 is TGCGCCAGCAGCAGCGGGACAGGGCGTTTGGAGCAGTACTTC. The variable domain in full, with the rest retrieved from reference TRBV5-1 and TRBJ2-7, is KAGVTQTPRYLIKTRGQQVTLSCSPISGHRSVSWYQQTPGQGLQFLFEYFSETQRNKGNFPGRFSGRQFSNSRSEMNVSTLELGDSALYLCASSSGTGRLEQYFGPGTRLTVT.

V usage is TRBV10-3 and J usage is TRBJ2-7, with 14 bases matching TRBD2. Germline V gives CDR1 ENHRY, CDR2 SYGVKD. The V gene end was trimmed by 9 bases and the J gene end by 0 bases; junction bases not matched to a gene: 13. The CDR3 is 18 amino acids. This CDR3 is CAIRRGLAGAGRSYEQYF. DNA for the CDR3: TGTGCCATACGACGGGGACTAGCGGGAGCCGGACGCTCCTACGAGCAGTACTTC.

The chain employs TRBV7-2 and TRBJ2-1, with TRBD2 matching 9 bases. The CDR3 length is 14 residues. The ends lost 4 bases at V and 4 bases at J; junction bases unmatched: 2. Germline-derived CDR1 and CDR2 are SGHTA and FQGNSA. The CDR3 DNA reads TGTGCCAGCAGCTACCTAGCGGGATACAATGAGCAGTTCTTC. Translating gives CASSYLAGYNEQFF.

The chain employs TRBV27 and TRBJ2-2, with 10 nucleotides matching TRBD2. This CDR3 is 16 amino acids long. Trimming removed 6 bases from V and 6 bases from J; junction bases left unmatched: 10. CDR1 is MNHEY and CDR2 is SMNVEV in the germline V gene (reference sequence). The CDR3 nucleotides are TGTGCCAGCAGGACGGGAGCGGGGGGGAGGGCCGGGGAGCTGTTTTTT. This gives the protein CASRTGAGGRAGELFF.

V usage is TRBV4-1 and J usage is TRBJ1-2, with D tentatively TRBD1 (5 bases). Trimming pared 0 bases from V and 4 bases from J, leaving 15 bases between. Germline lookup yields CDR1 MGHRA and CDR2 YSYEKL. The CDR3 consists of 16 residues. The CDR3 nucleotides are TGCGCCAGCAGCCAAGACTTTGCGGGACGGACCTATGGCTACACCTTC. Its protein is CASSQDFAGRTYGYTF.

V usage is TRBV4-1 and J usage is TRBJ2-3; 7 positions agree with TRBD2. V shed 0 bases and J 3 bases; nucleotides not matched to a gene: 9. The CDR3 sequence is 17 residues long. Germline CDR1 reads MGHRA; CDR2 reads YSYEKL. The CDR3 loop reads CASSQDFAGEWTDTQYF. In DNA, the CDR3 is TGCGCCAGCAGCCAAGATTTCGCGGGAGAATGGACAGATACGCAGTATTTT.

The chain combines TRBV9 with TRBJ2-1, with 7 bases fitting TRBD1. Germline V gene sequence: CDR1 SGDLS, CDR2 YYNGEE. The CDR3 consists of 18 residues. The ends lost 3 bases at V and 2 bases at J; junction bases unmatched: 14. The CDR3 protein is CASSAGTATHPTYNEQFF. The CDR3, as DNA: TGTGCCAGCAGCGCCGGGACAGCCACCCACCCTACCTACAATGAGCAGTTCTTC.

The J gene is TRBJ1-5, the V gene TRBV5-1; D is unresolved. This CDR3 is 14 amino acids long. Per germline, CDR1 SGHRS and CDR2 YFSETQ. Trimming took off 0 bases at V and 3 bases at J, with 7 bases between the two ends. The CDR3 DNA follows: TGCGCCAGCAGCTTGGACGGGGACAATCAGCCCCAGCATTTT. Translated, it gives CASSLDGDNQPQHF.

This chain connects TRBV4-3 to TRBJ2-3; 7 bases map to TRBD2. After removal of 4 bases from V and 1 base from J, the junction contained 5 bases not matched to a gene. The length of the CDR3 is 15 residues. The V gene's germline CDR1 is LGHNA and CDR2 YSLEER. The CDR3 spells CASSRGLGGTDTQYF. CDR3 DNA sequence: TGCGCCAGCAGCCGAGGACTAGGTGGCACAGATACGCAGTATTTT.

This clone was seen just once. The genes are TRBV28 and TRBJ2-5; the match to TRBD2 covers 11 bases. V shed 9 bases, J shed 2 bases, and the junction held 2 bases outside the gene matches. CDR3 length: 13 amino acids. CDR1 MDHEN and CDR2 SYDVKM come from the germline V gene. CDR3 sequence: CASGTSGQETQYF. CDR3 bases: TGTGCCAGTGGGACTAGCGGACAAGAGACCCAGTACTTC.

The rearrangement links TRBV6-5 to TRBJ2-7; D might be TRBD1 (6 bases). Germline V gene sequence: CDR1 MNHEY, CDR2 SVGAGI. V lost 5 bases to trimming and J lost 0 bases, with 14 bases between them. The CDR3 spans 15 residues. The CDR3 protein is CASSLRTVSSYEQYF. The DNA of the CDR3 is TGTGCCAGCAGTCTCCGGACAGTAAGCTCCTACGAGCAGTACTTC.

The rearrangement links TRBV18 to TRBJ2-3, with 10 bases that match TRBD2. The CDR3 loop spans 16 amino acids. V was pared by 3 bases and J by 0 bases, with 3 bases of the junction left unmatched. Germline V gene data show CDR1 as KGHSH and CDR2 as LQKENI. CDR3 sequence: CASSPGLADSTDTQYF. The CDR3 DNA sequence: TGTGCCAGCTCACCTGGACTAGCGGATAGCACAGATACGCAGTATTTT.

The chain joins TRBV2 to TRBJ2-2, with D tentatively TRBD2 (5 bases). The CDR3 length is 15 residues. Trimming removed 7 bases from V and 2 bases from J, with 14 bases in between. The germline gives CDR1 SNHLY, CDR2 FYNNEI. The CDR3 sequence is CASNGLAPNTGELFF. DNA for the CDR3: TGTGCCAGCAATGGGCTAGCTCCCAACACCGGGGAGCTGTTTTTT.

The CDR3 DNA follows: TGTGCCAGCACGCCAGGATCCCCTAGCAATCAGCCCCAGCATTTT. It specifies CASTPGSPSNQPQHF. The chain combines TRBV28 with TRBJ1-5; unclear D gene. CDR1 and CDR2 from the germline V gene are MDHEN and SYDVKM. Trimming shortened V by 7 bases and J by 0 bases, and 13 bases separated the two germline ends. This CDR3 region has 15 residues.

This chain links TRBV6-6 with TRBJ2-5; D unclear. Germline CDR1 reads MNHNY; CDR2 reads SVGAGI (reference sequence). Trimming removed 6 bases at V and 5 bases at J, with 10 bases between. The CDR3 is 12 amino acids. The CDR3 spells CASSRGLETQYF. CDR3 in DNA: TGTGCCAGCAGCCGAGGTTTGGAGACCCAGTACTTC.

The CDR3 DNA reads TGTGCCACTAGGACAGGGGTCAATCAGCCCCAGCATTTT. Amino acids: CATRTGVNQPQHF. V usage is TRBV2 and J usage is TRBJ1-5; the match to TRBD1 covers 9 bases. Germline V gives CDR1 SNHLY, CDR2 FYNNEI. The CDR3 length is 13 residues. V lost 10 bases to trimming and J lost 3 bases; unmatched junction nucleotides: 4.